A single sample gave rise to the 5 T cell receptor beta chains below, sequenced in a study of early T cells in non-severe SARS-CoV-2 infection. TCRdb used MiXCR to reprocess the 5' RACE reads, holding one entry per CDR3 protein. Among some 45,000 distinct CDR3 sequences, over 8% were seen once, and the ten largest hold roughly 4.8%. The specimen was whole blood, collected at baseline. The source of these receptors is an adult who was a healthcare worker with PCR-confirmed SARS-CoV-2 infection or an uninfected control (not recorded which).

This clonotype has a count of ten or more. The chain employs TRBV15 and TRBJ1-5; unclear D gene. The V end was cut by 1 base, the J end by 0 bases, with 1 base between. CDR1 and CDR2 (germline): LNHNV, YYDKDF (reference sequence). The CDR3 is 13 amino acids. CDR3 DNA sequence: TGTGCCACCAGCAGAGGTAGCAATCAGCCCCAGCATTTT. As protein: CATSRGSNQPQHF.

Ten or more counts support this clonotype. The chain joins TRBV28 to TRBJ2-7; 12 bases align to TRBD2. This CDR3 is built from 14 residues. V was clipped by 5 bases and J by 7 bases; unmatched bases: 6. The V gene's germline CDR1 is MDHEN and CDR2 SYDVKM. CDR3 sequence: CASSHTSGGREQYF. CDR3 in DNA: TGTGCCAGCAGTCATACTAGCGGGGGGCGGGAGCAGTACTTC. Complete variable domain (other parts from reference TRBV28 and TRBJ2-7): DVKVTQSSRYLVKRTGEKVFLECVQDMDHENMFWYRQDPGLGLRLIYFSYDVKMKEKGDIPEGYSVSREKKERFSLILESASTNQTSMYLCASSHTSGGREQYFGPGTRLTVT.

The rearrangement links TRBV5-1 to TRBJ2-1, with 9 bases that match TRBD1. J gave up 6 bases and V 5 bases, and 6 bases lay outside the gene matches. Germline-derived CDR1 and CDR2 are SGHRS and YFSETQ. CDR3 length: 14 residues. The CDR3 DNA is TGCGCCAGCAGTAGGGACAGGGTAGGCAATGAGCAGTTCTTC. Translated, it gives CASSRDRVGNEQFF.

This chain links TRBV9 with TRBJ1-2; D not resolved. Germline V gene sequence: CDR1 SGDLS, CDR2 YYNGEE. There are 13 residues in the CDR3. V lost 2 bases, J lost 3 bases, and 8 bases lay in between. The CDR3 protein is CASSVGSDYGYTF. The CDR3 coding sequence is TGTGCCAGCAGCGTCGGCTCCGACTATGGCTACACCTTC.

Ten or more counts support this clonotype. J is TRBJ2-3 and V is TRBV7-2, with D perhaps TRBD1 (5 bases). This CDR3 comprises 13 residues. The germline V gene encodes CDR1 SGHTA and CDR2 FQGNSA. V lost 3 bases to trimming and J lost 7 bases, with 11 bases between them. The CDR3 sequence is CASSFPQAYTQYF. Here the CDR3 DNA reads TGTGCCAGCAGCTTTCCACAGGCATATACGCAGTATTTT.